This is a list of T cell receptor beta chains from one sample in a study of blood T cell repertoires in COVID-19. TCRdb keeps only in-frame clones here, not all; method: immunoSEQ multiplex PCR. Among about 170,000 clones listed, 83% were seen once. The specimen was PBMCs or T cells enriched from blood (not recorded which). The receptors come from a woman aged 45 to 65 in a cohort exposed to, infected with or recovered from COVID-19 (not recorded which). Both conserved end residues are part of each CDR3. D genes are given only for firm matches. Clone size appears in some rows only: once, few, many, or a class for an expanded clone.

clone_size: NA; j_call: TRBJ2-7; cdr3_length: 16; v_call: TRBV9; d_call: TRBD1; cdr3_nt: TGTGCCAGCAGCGTAGAGGGTGGACAGGGTAACTACGAGCAGTACTTC; cdr3_aa: CASSVEGGQGNYEQYF
clone_size: NA; j_call: TRBJ2-5; cdr3_length: 16; v_call: TRBV11-3; d_call: NA; cdr3_nt: TGTGCCAGCAGCTTATCAGGAGGAGGGGGCGTAGAGACCCAGTACTTC; cdr3_aa: CASSLSGGGGVETQYF
clone_size: once; j_call: TRBJ2-3; cdr3_length: 16; v_call: TRBV25-1; d_call: TRBD1; cdr3_nt: TGTGCCAGCAGTGGGGCGGGACAGGGCAACACAGATACGCAGTATTTT; cdr3_aa: CASSGAGQGNTDTQYF
clone_size: NA; j_call: TRBJ2-1; cdr3_length: 13; v_call: TRBV27; d_call: NA; cdr3_nt: TGTGCCAGCAGTTTATCCCTCCCGAATGAGCAGTTCTTC; cdr3_aa: CASSLSLPNEQFF
clone_size: NA; j_call: TRBJ1-1; cdr3_length: 13; v_call: TRBV28; d_call: TRBD1; cdr3_nt: TGTGCCAGCATAGGACAGGGCTACACTGAAGCTTTCTTT; cdr3_aa: CASIGQGYTEAFF
clone_size: NA; j_call: TRBJ1-2; cdr3_length: 13; v_call: TRBV29-1; d_call: TRBD1; cdr3_nt: TGCAGCGTTGAAAGGGCCCAGGGGGTAGGCTACACCTTC; cdr3_aa: CSVERAQGVGYTF
clone_size: NA; j_call: TRBJ2-1; cdr3_length: 14; v_call: TRBV6-6; d_call: NA; cdr3_nt: TGTGCCAGCAGTTACTCGGAGGGGACCCATGAGCAGTTCTTC; cdr3_aa: CASSYSEGTHEQFF
clone_size: NA; j_call: TRBJ2-2; cdr3_length: 14; v_call: TRBV9; d_call: NA; cdr3_nt: TGTGCCAGCGGTGGCATCCGAAACACCGGGGAGCTGTTTTTT; cdr3_aa: CASGGIRNTGELFF
clone_size: NA; j_call: TRBJ2-3; cdr3_length: 17; v_call: TRBV12-5; d_call: NA; cdr3_nt: TGTGCTAGTGGTTTGACCTTAGAGACAGTCCGCACAGATACGCAGTATTTT; cdr3_aa: CASGLTLETVRTDTQYF
clone_size: NA; j_call: TRBJ1-1; cdr3_length: 15; v_call: TRBV18; d_call: NA; cdr3_nt: TGTGCCAGCTCACTACGCACGGGTGCTGACACTGAAGCTTTCTTT; cdr3_aa: CASSLRTGADTEAFF
clone_size: NA; j_call: TRBJ2-1; cdr3_length: 14; v_call: TRBV10-3; d_call: TRBD2; cdr3_nt: TGTGCCATCAATAGGGGCGGGAGTAGCTATGAGCAGTTCTTC; cdr3_aa: CAINRGGSSYEQFF
clone_size: NA; j_call: TRBJ1-4; cdr3_length: 13; v_call: TRBV5-4; d_call: NA; cdr3_nt: TGTGCCAGCAGTCTGGCAGGGAATGAAAAACTGTTTTTT; cdr3_aa: CASSLAGNEKLFF
clone_size: NA; j_call: TRBJ2-1; cdr3_length: 18; v_call: TRBV5-1; d_call: TRBD1; cdr3_nt: TGCGCCAGCAGCCCCGGACAGGGGGCGCGGAGCTCCTACAATGAGCAGTTCTTC; cdr3_aa: CASSPGQGARSSYNEQFF
clone_size: NA; j_call: TRBJ1-1; cdr3_length: 18; v_call: TRBV13; d_call: NA; cdr3_nt: TGTGCCAGCAGCTTAATCCTCCCGGGACACAATGTGAACACTGAAGCTTTCTTT; cdr3_aa: CASSLILPGHNVNTEAFF
clone_size: NA; j_call: TRBJ2-7; cdr3_length: 14; v_call: TRBV30; d_call: NA; cdr3_nt: TGTGCCTGGCAGGGGCTCGGCAACTCCTACGAGCAGTACTTC; cdr3_aa: CAWQGLGNSYEQYF
clone_size: NA; j_call: TRBJ1-5; cdr3_length: 13; v_call: TRBV3-1/TRBV3-2; d_call: TRBD1; cdr3_nt: TGTGCCAGCAGCTACGACAGGGCTCAGCCCCAGCATTTT; cdr3_aa: CASSYDRAQPQHF
clone_size: NA; j_call: TRBJ2-1; cdr3_length: 14; v_call: TRBV2; d_call: TRBD1; cdr3_nt: TGTGCCAGCACGGACAGGGGGGACTACAATGAGCAGTTCTTC; cdr3_aa: CASTDRGDYNEQFF
clone_size: once; j_call: TRBJ1-1; cdr3_length: 14; v_call: TRBV28; d_call: TRBD1; cdr3_nt: TGTGCCAGCAGTTTCCCCAGGGGGGTGACTGAAGCTTTCTTT; cdr3_aa: CASSFPRGVTEAFF
clone_size: few; j_call: TRBJ2-3; cdr3_length: 15; v_call: TRBV6-4; d_call: TRBD2; cdr3_nt: TGTGCCAGCAGTTCGAGCGGGGGGGCCACAGATACGCAGTATTTT; cdr3_aa: CASSSSGGATDTQYF
clone_size: NA; j_call: TRBJ2-3; cdr3_length: 11; v_call: TRBV2; d_call: NA; cdr3_nt: TGTGCCAGCAGTTACACAGATACGCAGTATTTT; cdr3_aa: CASSYTDTQYF
clone_size: NA; j_call: TRBJ2-3; cdr3_length: 15; v_call: TRBV3-1/TRBV3-2; d_call: NA; cdr3_nt: TGTGCCAGCAGCCTCGGACAGTCTAGCACAGATACGCAGTATTTT; cdr3_aa: CASSLGQSSTDTQYF
clone_size: NA; j_call: TRBJ2-7; cdr3_length: 15; v_call: TRBV2; d_call: TRBD1; cdr3_nt: TGTGCCAGCGGACAAAACAGGGGTCCAGAATACGAGCAGTACTTC; cdr3_aa: CASGQNRGPEYEQYF
clone_size: once; j_call: TRBJ1-2; cdr3_length: 13; v_call: TRBV7-2; d_call: NA; cdr3_nt: TGTGCCAGCAGCGAGCCCCCTAACTATGGCTACACCTTC; cdr3_aa: CASSEPPNYGYTF
clone_size: NA; j_call: TRBJ1-1; cdr3_length: 13; v_call: TRBV2; d_call: NA; cdr3_nt: TGTGCCAGCAGTGGGACAGCGAACACTGAAGCTTTCTTT; cdr3_aa: CASSGTANTEAFF
clone_size: NA; j_call: TRBJ2-6; cdr3_length: 16; v_call: TRBV19; d_call: NA; cdr3_nt: TGTGCCAGTTCCAGGCAGAGGGCGGCTGGGGCCAACGTCCTGACTTTC; cdr3_aa: CASSRQRAAGANVLTF
clone_size: NA; j_call: TRBJ2-1; cdr3_length: 17; v_call: TRBV3-1/TRBV3-2; d_call: TRBD1; cdr3_nt: TGTGCCAGCAGCCAAGTTGGTGGACAGGGGCCCTACAATGAGCAGTTCTTC; cdr3_aa: CASSQVGGQGPYNEQFF
clone_size: NA; j_call: TRBJ2-3; cdr3_length: 14; v_call: TRBV27; d_call: TRBD1; cdr3_nt: TGTGCCAGCAGCCGAGGGACAGTTATTGATACGCAGTATTTT; cdr3_aa: CASSRGTVIDTQYF
clone_size: NA; j_call: TRBJ2-7; cdr3_length: 14; v_call: TRBV28; d_call: NA; cdr3_nt: TGTGCCAGCACGCCAGGGTCAAATCTTTACGAGCAGTACTTC; cdr3_aa: CASTPGSNLYEQYF
clone_size: NA; j_call: TRBJ2-1; cdr3_length: 14; v_call: TRBV19; d_call: NA; cdr3_nt: TGTGCCAGTAGTCAGAGGGCCCAGGACCCTAGGCAGTTCTTC; cdr3_aa: CASSQRAQDPRQFF
clone_size: NA; j_call: TRBJ2-1; cdr3_length: 15; v_call: TRBV7-2; d_call: TRBD2; cdr3_nt: TGTGCCAGCAGCCTTAGCGGGGGGGCCTTCAATGAGCAGTTCTTC; cdr3_aa: CASSLSGGAFNEQFF
clone_size: NA; j_call: TRBJ2-6; cdr3_length: 15; v_call: TRBV19; d_call: NA; cdr3_nt: TGTGCCAGCGTTTCAATGAGCTCTGGGGCCAACGTCCTGACTTTC; cdr3_aa: CASVSMSSGANVLTF
clone_size: NA; j_call: TRBJ2-1; cdr3_length: 17; v_call: TRBV7-2; d_call: TRBD2; cdr3_nt: TGTGCCAGCAGCTTATCGGTTAGCGGGAGCTCCTACAATGAGCAGTTCTTC; cdr3_aa: CASSLSVSGSSYNEQFF
clone_size: NA; j_call: TRBJ2-1; cdr3_length: 11; v_call: TRBV2; d_call: NA; cdr3_nt: TGTGCCAGCAGTGCGCGTAATGAGCAGTTCTTC; cdr3_aa: CASSARNEQFF
clone_size: NA; j_call: TRBJ1-1; cdr3_length: 12; v_call: TRBV4-2; d_call: TRBD1; cdr3_nt: TGTGCCAGCAGCCAGACAGGGTCTGAAGCTTTCTTT; cdr3_aa: CASSQTGSEAFF
clone_size: few; j_call: TRBJ1-6; cdr3_length: 17; v_call: TRBV4-2; d_call: NA; cdr3_nt: TGTGCCAGCAGCCAAGGGGACGGACAGCAATATAATTCACCCCTCCACTTT; cdr3_aa: CASSQGDGQQYNSPLHF
clone_size: NA; j_call: TRBJ1-1; cdr3_length: 13; v_call: TRBV28; d_call: NA; cdr3_nt: TGTGCCAGCAGTTTTCCCGGTCGCAGGGTAGCTTTCTTT; cdr3_aa: CASSFPGRRVAFF
clone_size: NA; j_call: TRBJ2-3; cdr3_length: 13; v_call: TRBV29-1; d_call: TRBD1; cdr3_nt: TGCAGCGGCGACAACAGGGGAACAGATACGCAGTATTTT; cdr3_aa: CSGDNRGTDTQYF
clone_size: few; j_call: TRBJ2-1; cdr3_length: 17; v_call: TRBV4-3; d_call: NA; cdr3_nt: TGCGCCAGCAGCCAAGTGTGGGGCGGGGGCCCAGCTTTCGAGCAGTTCTTC; cdr3_aa: CASSQVWGGGPAFEQFF
clone_size: NA; j_call: TRBJ1-4; cdr3_length: 16; v_call: TRBV4-1; d_call: TRBD1; cdr3_nt: TGCGCCAGCAGCCAGGGACAGGGGGCGAGGAATGAAAAACTGTTTTTT; cdr3_aa: CASSQGQGARNEKLFF
clone_size: NA; j_call: TRBJ1-3; cdr3_length: 11; v_call: TRBV19; d_call: NA; cdr3_nt: TGTGCCAGTAACACTGGAAACACCATATATTTT; cdr3_aa: CASNTGNTIYF
clone_size: few; j_call: TRBJ1-3; cdr3_length: 15; v_call: TRBV9; d_call: TRBD1; cdr3_nt: TGTGCCAGCAGCGTAGAGGGGGCGGCTGGAAACACCATATATTTT; cdr3_aa: CASSVEGAAGNTIYF
clone_size: once; j_call: TRBJ1-1; cdr3_length: 14; v_call: TRBV28; d_call: TRBD1; cdr3_nt: TGTGCCAGCAGGGGGACAGCCATGAACACTGAAGCTTTCTTT; cdr3_aa: CASRGTAMNTEAFF
clone_size: once; j_call: TRBJ2-1; cdr3_length: 20; v_call: TRBV28; d_call: TRBD2; cdr3_nt: TGTGCCAGCAGTTCTAAGGGGGGGACTAGCGGGAAGGCTCTTTACAATGAGCAGTTCTTC; cdr3_aa: CASSSKGGTSGKALYNEQFF
clone_size: NA; j_call: TRBJ2-1; cdr3_length: 15; v_call: TRBV7-9; d_call: TRBD2; cdr3_nt: TGTGCCAGCAGCTTAGTCGTGCTAGCGGGAGAGGAGCAGTTCTTC; cdr3_aa: CASSLVVLAGEEQFF
clone_size: NA; j_call: TRBJ2-7; cdr3_length: 12; v_call: TRBV19; d_call: NA; cdr3_nt: TGTGCCAGTAGCCCCAGGGGACACGAGCAGTACTTC; cdr3_aa: CASSPRGHEQYF
clone_size: NA; j_call: TRBJ2-2; cdr3_length: 13; v_call: TRBV12-3/TRBV12-4; d_call: NA; cdr3_nt: TGTGCCAGCAGTTTGACAGTCTCCGGGGAGCTGTTTTTT; cdr3_aa: CASSLTVSGELFF
clone_size: NA; j_call: TRBJ2-3; cdr3_length: 13; v_call: TRBV9; d_call: NA; cdr3_nt: TGTGCCAGCAGCGTCCTGACAACAGATACGCAGTATTTT; cdr3_aa: CASSVLTTDTQYF
clone_size: NA; j_call: TRBJ2-2; cdr3_length: 15; v_call: TRBV19; d_call: TRBD1; cdr3_nt: TGTGCCAGTAGTAGCAGGGGGCCGGATACCGGGGAGCTGTTTTTT; cdr3_aa: CASSSRGPDTGELFF
clone_size: NA; j_call: TRBJ2-1; cdr3_length: 16; v_call: TRBV23-1; d_call: NA; cdr3_nt: TGCGCCAGCACAAACTACCGGGACACCCAAAGCAATGAGCAGTTCTTC; cdr3_aa: CASTNYRDTQSNEQFF
clone_size: NA; j_call: TRBJ2-2; cdr3_length: 14; v_call: TRBV29-1; d_call: NA; cdr3_nt: TGCAGCGTTGAACTAGAGGGTCACACCGGGGAGCTGTTTTTT; cdr3_aa: CSVELEGHTGELFF
clone_size: NA; j_call: TRBJ1-1; cdr3_length: 16; v_call: TRBV7-9; d_call: NA; cdr3_nt: TGTGCCAGCAGCTTCCTAACAACCGGGACTGGAGGTGAAGCTTTCTTT; cdr3_aa: CASSFLTTGTGGEAFF
clone_size: NA; j_call: TRBJ1-5; cdr3_length: 17; v_call: TRBV6-2/TRBV6-3; d_call: TRBD1; cdr3_nt: TGTGCCAGCAGTTACCCGACAGGGAAATCTAGCAATCAGCCCCAGCATTTT; cdr3_aa: CASSYPTGKSSNQPQHF
clone_size: NA; j_call: TRBJ2-3; cdr3_length: 15; v_call: TRBV2; d_call: NA; cdr3_nt: TGTGCCAGCAGTGAAGTTGGCGACTTGGCAGATACGCAGTATTTT; cdr3_aa: CASSEVGDLADTQYF
clone_size: NA; j_call: TRBJ2-1; cdr3_length: 16; v_call: TRBV7-9; d_call: TRBD2; cdr3_nt: TGTGCCAGCAGCTTAGTAGGTAGCGGGTTATACAATGAGCAGTTCTTC; cdr3_aa: CASSLVGSGLYNEQFF
clone_size: NA; j_call: TRBJ1-3; cdr3_length: 17; v_call: TRBV6-6; d_call: NA; cdr3_nt: TGTGCCAGCAGTCCTATGACTTCGACCCCCTCTGGAAACACCATATATTTT; cdr3_aa: CASSPMTSTPSGNTIYF
clone_size: few; j_call: TRBJ2-1; cdr3_length: 15; v_call: TRBV6-5; d_call: TRBD1; cdr3_nt: TGTGCCAGCAGTTCCCGGGACAGGGGCGTCTGGGAGCAGTTCTTC; cdr3_aa: CASSSRDRGVWEQFF
clone_size: NA; j_call: TRBJ1-2; cdr3_length: 13; v_call: TRBV12-3/TRBV12-4; d_call: NA; cdr3_nt: TGTGCCAGCAGTTTACAGGGGTCCTATGGCTACACCTTC; cdr3_aa: CASSLQGSYGYTF
clone_size: NA; j_call: TRBJ2-1; cdr3_length: 17; v_call: TRBV10-3; d_call: TRBD2; cdr3_nt: TGTGCCATCAGTGGGGGGACTAGCGGGAGCTCCTACAATGAGCAGTTCTTC; cdr3_aa: CAISGGTSGSSYNEQFF
clone_size: NA; j_call: TRBJ1-3; cdr3_length: 15; v_call: TRBV28; d_call: NA; cdr3_nt: TGTGCCAGCAGTCTGGGAGGGTACTCTGGAAACACCATATATTTT; cdr3_aa: CASSLGGYSGNTIYF
clone_size: NA; j_call: TRBJ2-7; cdr3_length: 14; v_call: TRBV7-2; d_call: NA; cdr3_nt: TGTGCCAGCAGCTTGTTAGACAGCTCCTACGAGCAGTACTTC; cdr3_aa: CASSLLDSSYEQYF